These 5 T cell receptor beta chains originate from one sample sequenced in a study of blood T cell repertoires in COVID-19 (dated by TCRdb to about 2020). Libraries were made using the immunoSEQ multiplex PCR assay. TCRdb holds this immuneACCESS table with in-frame rearrangements only. Some clones are missing; in checked studies, unresolved V genes explain under half, and the rest has no known cause. The sample yields tens of thousands of clones; approximately 80% were counted once. Of the sample, 4.8% is held by the ten largest clones. The sequenced material came from peripheral blood. These receptor sequences come from a woman of 80 years or more with active or convalescent COVID-19.

The chain carries TRBV6-5 and TRBJ2-2; D remains unclear. Trimming removed 2 bases from V and 7 bases from J, with 8 bases in between. The CDR3 sequence is 13 residues long. Germline CDR1 is MNHEY and CDR2 is SVGAGI. This CDR3 reads CASSYGAVGELFF. CDR3 nucleotide sequence: TGTGCCAGCAGTTACGGAGCCGTCGGGGAGCTGTTTTTT.

The chain has TRBV18 and TRBJ2-1, with a weak D call TRBD1 (5 bases). Germline lookup yields CDR1 KGHSH and CDR2 LQKENI. This CDR3 has 15 amino acids. V was clipped by 3 bases and J by 4 bases, with 13 bases between them. CDR3 in amino acids: CASSPGQGAYNEQFF. CDR3 DNA: TGTGCCAGCTCACCTGGGCAGGGCGCATACAATGAGCAGTTCTTC.

The rearrangement uses TRBV4-1 and TRBJ1-1, with unresolved D. Germline CDR1 is MGHRA and CDR2 is YSYEKL. V lost 1 base, J lost 0 bases, and 21 bases lay in between. This CDR3 is 19 amino acids long. The DNA of the CDR3 is TGCGCCAGCAGCCAAGTTGGAGGGTCCCCCCGAAACATGAACACTGAAGCTTTCTTT. Translated: CASSQVGGSPRNMNTEAFF.

The chain has TRBV19 and TRBJ2-7; a weak D match, TRBD2 (7 bases). The germline V gene encodes CDR1 LNHDA and CDR2 SQIVND (reference sequence). This CDR3 spans 12 amino acids. The CDR3 nucleotides read TGTGCCAGTAGTATAGCAACGGCGGGGGCCCCAGTC. It yields the protein CASSIATAGAPV.

V is TRBV30 and J is TRBJ2-7, with D unresolved. Germline values: CDR1 GTSNPN, CDR2 SVGIG (reference sequence). The CDR3 runs to 13 residues. The V and J ends lost 0 bases and 2 bases respectively, with 8 bases between them. CDR3 coding DNA: TGTGCCTGGAGTGTACAAGAGGCCTACGAGCAGTACTTC. Amino acids: CAWSVQEAYEQYF.